These T cell receptor beta chains were read from a single sample in a study of T cell responses to AZD1222 COVID-19 vaccine. Produced via immunoSEQ multiplex PCR; TCRdb's table is partial and in-frame only. In the table there are around 140,000 clones, roughly nine tenths of which are singletons. The input for sequencing was peripheral blood, taken on day 0 of AZD1222 vaccination. These TCRs come from an adult in good health. Each CDR3 is given with its conserved first and last residue. Each record gives: V gene, clone size, J gene, D gene, CDR3 DNA, CDR3 protein. A D gene is named only where the DNA matches it firmly. Part of the rows lack a size; the others show once, few, many or a class for expanded clones.

TRBV15	NA	TRBJ2-3	TRBD2	TGTGCCACCAGCAGATACCCTAGCGGGAGGAACACTCCGATTAGGGCAATCACAGATACGCAGTATTTT	CATSRYPSGRNTPIRAITDTQYF
TRBV18	NA	TRBJ1-3	TRBD1	TGTGCCAGCTCACCACTCGGACAGGCTGCAATTTACGCTGGAAACACCATATATTTT	CASSPLGQAAIYAGNTIYF
TRBV30	NA	TRBJ2-1	NA	TGTGCCTGGCGTCTTACGGGGAGATACAATGAGCAGTTCTTC	CAWRLTGRYNEQFF
TRBV6-5	NA	TRBJ1-1	NA	TGTGCCAGCAGCCTATCTGCGGGAGGGAACACTGAAGCTTTCTTT	CASSLSAGGNTEAFF
TRBV6-2/TRBV6-3	NA	TRBJ2-2	NA	TGTGCCAGCAGTTACTTCAACGGGGGCACCGGGGAGCTGTTTTTT	CASSYFNGGTGELFF
TRBV5-1	NA	TRBJ1-1	NA	TGCGCCAGCAGCCCGGGCCCTAGGTTGGACACTGAAGCTTTCTTT	CASSPGPRLDTEAFF
TRBV7-2	NA	TRBJ1-6	NA	TGTGCCAGCAGCTCTCGAGCAGGGGATAATTCACCCCTCCACTTT	CASSSRAGDNSPLHF
TRBV19	NA	TRBJ2-5	NA	TGTGCTACCAGTAGTATACTCCAGGGCGTTGAGACCCAGTACTTC	CATSSILQGVETQYF
TRBV6-5	NA	TRBJ2-2	NA	TGTGCCAGCAGTTACCGAGGAGCCGGGGAGCTGTTTTTT	CASSYRGAGELFF
TRBV5-1	NA	TRBJ2-7	TRBD2	TGCGCCAGCAGCACTAGCGAGGGCGAGCAGTACTTC	CASSTSEGEQYF
TRBV6-1	NA	TRBJ2-7	NA	TGTGCCAGCAGTGAACTAGCGAACGAGCAGTACTTC	CASSELANEQYF
TRBV6-1	NA	TRBJ2-1	TRBD1	TGTGCCAGCAGTGGAACTCCGGGACAGGGTGTGGGTGAGCAGTTCTTC	CASSGTPGQGVGEQFF
TRBV25-1	NA	TRBJ2-4	TRBD1	TGTGCCAGCACCTCCGGGACAGGGAAAAACATTCAGTACTTC	CASTSGTGKNIQYF
TRBV7-9	NA	TRBJ1-5	NA	TGTGCCAGCAGCTTCGGTCAGGGGAATCAGCCCCAGCATTTT	CASSFGQGNQPQHF
TRBV9	NA	TRBJ2-1	TRBD1	TGTGCCAGCAGCGTAGCGCCCACAGGGGGCCTCTTCTTC	CASSVAPTGGLFF
TRBV7-3	NA	TRBJ2-1	TRBD1	TGTGCCAGCAGCTTTGGACAGGGACAGGAGGGGGGTTACAATGAGCAGTTCTTC	CASSFGQGQEGGYNEQFF
TRBV6-2/TRBV6-3	NA	TRBJ2-7	NA	TGTGCCAGCAGTTCTACCCCCGGTGGGACCTACGAGCAGTACTTC	CASSSTPGGTYEQYF
TRBV18	once	TRBJ1-1	NA	TGTGCCAGCTCACCACCGGGGCCCTTGAGGCAGCCCGCTGCTGAAGCTTTCTTT	CASSPPGPLRQPAAEAFF
TRBV11-2	NA	TRBJ1-1	NA	TGTGCCAGCAGCTTCAGGGCAGCGATGAACACTGAAGCTTTCTTT	CASSFRAAMNTEAFF
TRBV5-8	NA	TRBJ1-4	NA	TGTGCCAGCAGAAGAACAGGGCTGGAAAAACTGTTTTTT	CASRRTGLEKLFF
TRBV30	NA	TRBJ1-5	NA	TGTGCCTGGAGTGTGGGGGGGGCGAAGCAGCCCCAGCATTTT	CAWSVGGAKQPQHF
TRBV7-3	NA	TRBJ1-1	NA	TGTGCCAGCAGCTCCAGGGTCGAGAGAGCTGAAGCTTTCTTT	CASSSRVERAEAFF
TRBV3-1/TRBV3-2	NA	TRBJ1-5	NA	TGTGCCAGCAGCCAATCCAGGGATCAGCCCCAGCATTTT	CASSQSRDQPQHF
TRBV9	NA	TRBJ2-5	NA	TGTGCCAGCAGCCCCCGCGGCGGGGAGCCCGGGGAGACCCAGTACTTC	CASSPRGGEPGETQYF
TRBV7-9	NA	TRBJ1-6	NA	TGTGCCAGCAGCTTAAAGGCAGGGGACTCACCCCTCCACTTT	CASSLKAGDSPLHF
TRBV13	NA	TRBJ2-3	NA	TGTGCCAGCAGCCCTCCTGCCCGGGGTAGAAGGGCAGATACGCAGTATTTT	CASSPPARGRRADTQYF
TRBV20-1	NA	TRBJ1-1	NA	TGCAGTGCTAGTTCGACCGGGAACACTGAAGCTTTCTTT	CSASSTGNTEAFF
TRBV7-2	NA	TRBJ1-5	NA	TGTGCCAGCAGCTTAGTTAGTCAGGGCCCGGGTCAGCCCCAGCATTTT	CASSLVSQGPGQPQHF
TRBV4-1	NA	TRBJ2-2	TRBD1	TGCGCCAGCAGCCAACCCCGGACAGGGGATCCCGGGGAGCTGTTTTTT	CASSQPRTGDPGELFF
TRBV3-1/TRBV3-2	NA	TRBJ1-1	NA	TGTGCCAGCAGCCAAGATTTGGCGACGAACACTGAAGCTTTCTTT	CASSQDLATNTEAFF
TRBV4-2	NA	TRBJ2-1	TRBD2	TGTGCCAGCAGCCAAGAAATATATGGCGGGGGGGCCTTCTCTGAGCAGTTCTTC	CASSQEIYGGGAFSEQFF
TRBV7-9	NA	TRBJ1-2	TRBD1	TGTGCCAGCAGCTTTGGGCAGGGGGACGGCTACACCTTC	CASSFGQGDGYTF
TRBV30	NA	TRBJ2-7	TRBD2	TGTGCCTGGACGGGACTAGCGTCATGGGAGCAGTACTTC	CAWTGLASWEQYF